This paragraph reports one T cell receptor beta chain. The antigen remains undetermined. The data originate from a study of T cell repertoires in ileal Crohn's disease. Whole-study results and caveats: Compared with non-smokers, active smokers at surgery showed more clonal expansions.

Sequencing used immunoSEQ multiplex PCR; TCRdb keeps in-frame clones, though not all of them. The repertoire holds about 7,200 clones, with 55% to 85% as singletons. The CDR3 contains 16 residues. V shed 3 bases and J 5 bases; nucleotides not matched to a gene: 12. The V gene's germline CDR1 is SGDLS and CDR2 YYNGEE. Time point defined: neoterminal ileum biopsy at postoperative endoscopy, about 6 months after surgery. This sequence joins TRBV9 and TRBJ1-1; 8 nucleotides align to TRBD1. The sample consisted of ileal tissue. The source of this sequence is an adult with Crohn's disease. The CDR3 here is CASSGSGQGASTEAFF. The CDR3 nucleotides read TGTGCCAGCAGCGGTAGCGGTCAGGGGGCCAGTACTGAAGCTTTCTTT. Filled out from reference TRBV9 and TRBJ1-1, the complete variable domain reads DSGVTQTPKHLITATGQRVTLRCSPRSGDLSVYWYQQSLDQGLQFLIQYYNGEERAKGNILERFSAQQFPDLHSELNLSSLELGDSALYFCASSGSGQGASTEAFFGQGTRLTVV.